This TCR beta chain is from a study of control samples from healthy donors and cancer patients. CDR1 and CDR2 from the germline V gene are MNHNS and SASEGT. CDR3 length: 14 residues. The V end lost 1 base, the J end lost 5 bases, and 12 bases lay between the germline ends. Assay: immunoSEQ multiplex PCR; the TCRdb copy retains only in-frame clones and omits some. This sample has 150,000 to 200,000 clones, with around 90% found just once. The V call is TRBV6-1, the J call TRBJ2-7; perhaps TRBD2 as D (6 bases). The clonotype was recovered from a young woman in good health. Sequenced sample: blood. For the CDR3, the DNA is TGTGCCAGCAGTGAAGGACTAGAATTGAACGAGCAGTACTTC. It encodes CASSEGLELNEQYF.